These T cell receptor beta chains were read from a single sample in a study of shared clonotypes between healthy human individuals. Libraries were prepared by immunoSEQ multiplex PCR; TCRdb keeps only in-frame clonotypes and omits some of them. Among about 2 million clones listed, roughly 94% were seen once. The source material was naive CD8+ T cells sorted from blood. The receptor source for this set is a man aged 18 to 30 in good health. Each CDR3 is given with its conserved first and last residue. D genes are given only for firm matches. Rows give clone size only sometimes, using once, few, many, or a class for an expanded clone.

TRBJ2-3 | NA | NA | TRBV7-2 | TGTGCCAGCAGCCCCAGCACAGATACGCAGTATTTT | CASSPSTDTQYF
TRBJ1-3 | NA | NA | TRBV2 | TGTGCCAGCGCCGGGAACGGAAACTCTGGAAACACCATATATTTT | CASAGNGNSGNTIYF
TRBJ1-5 | NA | NA | TRBV19 | TGTGCCAGTAGTATAGGTACCGGAAATCAGCCCCAGCATTTT | CASSIGTGNQPQHF
TRBJ2-3 | NA | NA | TRBV2 | TGTGCCAGCAGTGAGAACTGGGGGGCAAGAAGCACAGATACGCAGTATTTT | CASSENWGARSTDTQYF
TRBJ2-7 | NA | NA | TRBV11-3 | TGTGCCAGCAGCTCCTCGGACAACCCCTACGAGCAGTACTTC | CASSSSDNPYEQYF
TRBJ1-5 | NA | NA | TRBV28 | TGTGCCAGCAGTCCTACTTGGGTCTCCATCAAGCCCCAGCATTTT | CASSPTWVSIKPQHF
TRBJ1-2 | NA | TRBD1 | TRBV4-3 | TGCGCCAGCAGCCAGGAAGTACAGGGGGGGTATGGCTACACCTTC | CASSQEVQGGYGYTF
TRBJ1-6 | NA | TRBD1 | TRBV10-3 | TGTGCCATCAGTGAAGGGACAGGTAATTCACCCCTCCACTTT | CAISEGTGNSPLHF
TRBJ2-1 | NA | TRBD2 | TRBV29-1 | TGCAGCGTACTAGCGGAGAACTACAATGAGCAGTTCTTC | CSVLAENYNEQFF
TRBJ2-7 | NA | NA | TRBV27 | TGTGCCAGCAGTTTTGGGGGGGAGCAGTACTTC | CASSFGGEQYF
TRBJ1-3 | NA | NA | TRBV28 | TGTGCCAGCAGTCCCTATTCAGGGGTTGGAAACACCATATATTTT | CASSPYSGVGNTIYF
TRBJ2-7 | once | NA | TRBV6-5 | TGTGCCAGCAGCCCATACCCTATGAGCTCCTACGAGCAGTACTTC | CASSPYPMSSYEQYF
TRBJ2-7 | few | NA | TRBV10-2 | TGCGCCAGCAGGCCCACAGGGGAGGCCTCCTACGAGCAGTACTTC | CASRPTGEASYEQYF
TRBJ2-1 | NA | NA | TRBV5-6 | TGTGCCAGCAGCTTGGGTTTGGCGGGCTACAATGAGCAGTTCTTC | CASSLGLAGYNEQFF
TRBJ2-3 | NA | NA | TRBV2 | TGTGCCAGCAGGCCGGAGTGGGCGTCTACGCAGTATTTT | CASRPEWASTQYF